The 21 T cell receptor beta chains presented below share a single source sample, sequenced in a study of T-cell reconstitution after alpha-beta-depleted transplantation in children. Researchers prepared the TCRbeta library using unique molecular identifiers, the study reports. TCRdb reprocessed the PCR reads via MiXCR and lists one record per CDR3 protein. In the table there are 440,000 or so distinct CDR3 sequences, 11% of which are singletons. The sample in question was PBMCs from the stem cell graft donor, obtained from the stem cell graft. These receptors originate from a human donor who donated a stem cell graft to a child with acute myeloid leukemia.

This clonotype was counted ten times or more. CDR3 in DNA: TGTGCTAGTGGTTTGGGACTAGCGAGTTACAATGAGCAGTTCTTC. As protein: CASGLGLASYNEQFF. The chain carries TRBV12-5 and TRBJ2-1, with 8 bases matching TRBD2. The V segment lost 1 base and the J segment 4 bases; nucleotides outside the gene matches: 3. The germline CDR1 and CDR2 sequences are LGHNT and FRNRAP. CDR3 size: 15 residues.

This clonotype was counted between two and nine times. The rearrangement joins TRBV20-1 to TRBJ2-7; a weak D match, TRBD1 (5 bases). The CDR3 has 13 residues. In germline, CDR1 is DFQATT, CDR2 SNEGSKA (reference sequence). Trimming left V 1 base short and J 0 bases short, with 7 bases between. The CDR3 DNA reads TGCAGTGCTAGAGGCAGGGCCTCCTACGAGCAGTACTTC. Translated, it gives CSARGRASYEQYF.

This clonotype showed up just a few times. V is TRBV6-2 or TRBV6-3 and J is TRBJ1-5; D is possibly TRBD1 (6 bases). This CDR3 comprises 17 residues. Germline V gene lookup returns CDR1 MNHEY and CDR2 SVGEGT. V was clipped by 4 bases and J by 3 bases, with 19 bases between them. The CDR3 region is CASSSRTDRQINQPQHF. The CDR3 DNA follows: TGTGCCAGCAGTTCCCGGACAGACAGACAAATCAATCAGCCCCAGCATTTT.

This clonotype was detected ten times or more. The gene calls are TRBV2 and TRBJ2-5, with 10 nucleotides matching TRBD1. This CDR3 is 15 amino acids long. Trimming cost V 8 bases and J 3 bases; bases outside gene matches: 9. Germline assignment: CDR1 SNHLY and CDR2 FYNNEI. CDR3 protein: CASGEDRGQEETQYF. For the CDR3, the DNA is TGTGCCAGCGGGGAAGACAGGGGGCAAGAAGAGACCCAGTACTTC.

A few counts support this clonotype. The chain joins TRBV7-2 to TRBJ2-4, with 7 bases lining up with TRBD2. V dropped 5 bases and J dropped 3; count of bases not matched to a gene: 4. From germline, CDR1 is SGHTA and CDR2 FQGNSA. CDR3 length: 14 residues. The CDR3 spells CASSGGGDKNIQYF. DNA of the CDR3: TGTGCCAGCAGCGGGGGGGGAGACAAAAACATTCAGTACTTC.

The sample holds many counts of this clonotype. The gene calls are TRBV29-1 and TRBJ2-7, with 7 bases identical to TRBD2. Germline lookup yields CDR1 SQVTM and CDR2 ANQGSEA. The CDR3 runs 13 residues. Trimming removed 3 bases from V and 6 bases from J; junction bases left unmatched: 8. The CDR3 protein is CSVDGGRVGEQYF. CDR3 DNA: TGCAGCGTTGATGGTGGGAGGGTCGGCGAGCAGTACTTC.

This clonotype was counted ten times or more. The chain has TRBV3-1 and TRBJ2-3; D perhaps matches TRBD2 (5 bases). CDR3 length: 13 residues. The germline gives CDR1 LGHDT, CDR2 YNNKEL (reference sequence). With 4 bases removed from V and 2 bases from J, the gap between germline ends came to 7 bases. The CDR3 reads CASSRDYTDTQYF. The DNA for the CDR3 is TGTGCCAGCAGCCGAGACTACACAGATACGCAGTATTTT.

This clonotype was observed a handful of times. This sequence joins TRBV20-1 and TRBJ2-3, with 7 bases matching TRBD2. The length of the CDR3 is 15 residues. Trimming took 6 bases from V and 0 from J; bases not matched to a gene: 9. Per germline, CDR1 DFQATT and CDR2 SNEGSKA (reference sequence). For the CDR3, the DNA is TGCAGTGCCACCTGGGCGGGGGTTAGCACAGATACGCAGTATTTT. Translation gives CSATWAGVSTDTQYF.

The rearrangement joins TRBV6-1 to TRBJ1-2, with D perhaps matching TRBD1 (5 bases). The CDR3 is made up of 14 amino acids. Looked up from germline, CDR1 is MNHNS and CDR2 is SASEGT. Trimming cost V 5 bases and J 4 bases, with 14 bases left between them. The DNA for the CDR3 is TGTGCCAGCAGTACCGCGGGGGGGACCTATGGCTACACCTTC. It codes for CASSTAGGTYGYTF.

This clonotype has more than one count but fewer than ten. CDR3 protein: CAIRRNDNRDEQFF. In nucleotides, the CDR3 is TGTGCCATCAGAAGAAACGACAATCGGGATGAGCAGTTCTTC. The V gene is TRBV10-3, the J gene TRBJ2-1; D is unclear. V dropped 6 bases and J dropped 8 bases, with 17 bases sitting between them. This CDR3 has 14 amino acids. The germline CDR1 and CDR2 sequences are ENHRY and SYGVKD.

This clonotype was observed at least ten times. The CDR3 bases are TGCAGCGTTGCGACAGGCTACGAGCAGTACGTC. Its protein product is CSVATGYEQYV. This rearrangement joins TRBV29-1 to TRBJ2-7; D is possibly TRBD1 (6 bases). V dropped 4 bases and J dropped 3 bases, with 7 bases sitting between them. Germline loops: CDR1 SQVTM, CDR2 ANQGSEA. CDR3 length: 11 amino acids.

The V call is TRBV21-1, the J call TRBJ1-6; TRBD1, the table's D call, was not compared with the DNA. TRBV21-1 is a known pseudogene. The CDR3 length is 13 residues. CDR3 nucleotide sequence: TGTGCCAGCACCCAGGGAAGGGATTCACCCCTCCACTTT. This encodes CASTQGRDSPLHF.

Ten or more counts support this clonotype. The chain joins TRBV14 to TRBJ2-5; a possible D gene is TRBD2 (6 bases). Germline-derived CDR1 and CDR2 are SGHDN and FVKESK. V was clipped by 4 bases and J by 5 bases, with 17 bases between them. CDR3 length: 15 residues. The CDR3 nucleotides read TGTGCCAGCAGCCCCGCGGAGGGCTTGAGGGAGACCCAGTACTTC. Translation: CASSPAEGLRETQYF.

This clonotype occurred once. This rearrangement joins TRBV4-3 to TRBJ2-7; D is ambiguous. Germline values: CDR1 LGHNA, CDR2 YSLEER. The CDR3 is 14 residues long. V was shortened by 4 bases and J by 2 bases, with 12 bases between the two germline ends. Written as DNA, the CDR3 is TGCGCCAGCAGCCCCCGATACGGAACCTACGAGCAGTACTTC. It translates to CASSPRYGTYEQYF.

The rearrangement uses TRBV29-1 and TRBJ1-2; 7 bases fit TRBD1. V gave up 7 bases and J gave up 4 bases; unmatched junction bases: 6. Germline loops: CDR1 SQVTM, CDR2 ANQGSEA. The length of the CDR3 is 12 residues. The CDR3 region has the DNA TGCAGCGCAGGGGGGCAGCCCTATGGCTACACCTTC. Translating it yields CSAGGQPYGYTF.

This clonotype was observed a few times. V is TRBV12-3 or TRBV12-4 and J is TRBJ2-1; 7 bases map to TRBD2. CDR3 length: 16 amino acids. V was pared by 3 bases and J by 2 bases, with 7 bases of the junction left unmatched. The DNA for the CDR3 is TGTGCCAGCAGTTTTTGGGGACTAAACACCTACAATGAGCAGTTCTTC. Protein product: CASSFWGLNTYNEQFF.

This clonotype occurred many times. The V and J genes are TRBV5-1 and TRBJ2-2; TRBD1 is a possible D gene (6 bases). The length of the CDR3 is 15 residues. V shed 4 bases and J shed 1 base, with 11 bases lying between them. The germline V gene has CDR1 SGHRS and CDR2 YFSETQ. CDR3 region: CASSSRDKNTGELFF. The CDR3 DNA is TGCGCCAGCAGCAGCCGGGACAAGAACACCGGGGAGCTGTTTTTT.

This clonotype showed up just a few times. The rearrangement links TRBV6-2 or TRBV6-3 to TRBJ1-5, with D uncertain. V was trimmed by 6 bases and J by 2 bases, leaving 17 bases between them. Germline CDR1 is MNHEY and CDR2 is SVGEGT. The CDR3 totals 16 residues. The CDR3 coding sequence is TGTGCCAGCAGACCCGATCGGGATGCCCGCAATCAGCCCCAGCATTTT. This gives the protein CASRPDRDARNQPQHF.

The gene calls are TRBV5-5 and TRBJ1-1, with 7 bases fitting TRBD1. Germline CDR1 is SGHKS and CDR2 is YYEKEE (reference sequence). The CDR3 has 14 residues. The trim removed 6 bases at V and 2 bases at J, leaving 7 bases unmatched. The chain's CDR3 is CASKPTGPNTEAFF. The CDR3 DNA reads TGTGCCAGCAAACCGACAGGGCCAAACACTGAAGCTTTCTTT.

The chain employs TRBV24-1 and TRBJ2-3; D gene uncertain. Germline V CDR1 and CDR2: KGHDR, SFDVKD. V was clipped by 7 bases and J by 0 bases, with 10 bases between them. This CDR3 spans 14 amino acids. The CDR3 loop reads CATSGIGSTDTQYF. The CDR3 DNA is TGTGCCACCAGCGGCATCGGGAGCACAGATACGCAGTATTTT.

This rearrangement joins TRBV4-3 to TRBJ2-3, with D unresolved. This CDR3 is built from 12 residues. Trimming took off 0 bases at V and 7 bases at J, with 5 bases between the two ends. Germline CDR1 is LGHNA and CDR2 is YSLEER. CDR3 residues: CASSQDPHTQYF. CDR3 coding DNA: TGCGCCAGCAGCCAAGATCCCCATACGCAGTATTTT.